What follows are 25 T cell receptor beta chains derived from one specimen sequenced in a study of shared T cell receptors in the human thymus. Clones were sequenced by immunoSEQ multiplex PCR, and TCRdb holds only the in-frame ones, with some missing. This sample has hundreds of thousands of clones; approximately 83% occur once, and the top ten carry about 0.0098%. The sample also formed part of further work on human thymus T cells.

Sequenced: thymocytes. The receptors originated from a girl in the first two years of life with a congenital heart defect.

V and J are TRBV6-5 and TRBJ2-7, with 9 bases matching TRBD2. After removal of 2 bases from V and 3 bases from J, the junction contained 5 bases not matched to a gene. CDR3 length: 15 residues. Germline loops: CDR1 MNHEY, CDR2 SVGAGI. In DNA, the CDR3 is TGTGCCAGCAGTTACGGGCTAGCGGGGTACTACGAGCAGTACTTC. It encodes CASSYGLAGYYEQYF.

CDR3 loop: CASSVRRVPVTGELFF. The CDR3 DNA follows: TGCGCCAGCAGTGTGCGCCGGGTCCCGGTTACCGGGGAGCTGTTTTTT. This chain uses TRBV10-1 with TRBJ2-2; no reliable D call. This CDR3 contains 16 residues. Germline V gene sequence: CDR1 WNHNN, CDR2 SYGVQD (reference sequence). Trimming cost V 4 bases and J 5 bases, with 17 bases left between them.

The V and J genes are TRBV7-8 and TRBJ2-7; D remains unclear. CDR1 is SGHVS, CDR2 FQNEAQ, per germline. The CDR3 spans 19 residues. Trimming pared 1 base from V and 0 bases from J, leaving 22 bases between. The CDR3 is CASSLEGKARQMSSYEQYF. CDR3 nucleotide sequence: TGTGCCAGCAGCTTAGAAGGTAAGGCGAGGCAAATGAGCTCCTACGAGCAGTACTTC.

The V call is TRBV28, the J call TRBJ1-4; 7 bases are shared with TRBD1. The V and J ends lost 6 bases and 3 bases, in that order; junction bases with no gene match: 13. Germline V lookup: CDR1 MDHEN, CDR2 SYDVKM. The CDR3 extends over 17 amino acids. For the CDR3, the DNA is TGTGCCAGCAGGACTCATGACAGGGAAAGCGCTAATGAAAAACTGTTTTTT. It yields the protein CASRTHDRESANEKLFF.

V and J are TRBV7-2 and TRBJ1-1, with D unclear. Trimming removed 4 bases from V and 1 base from J, with 7 bases in between. Germline values: CDR1 SGHTA, CDR2 FQGNSA. The CDR3 extends over 13 amino acids. CDR3 protein: CASSSTENTEAFF. In DNA form, the CDR3 reads TGTGCCAGCAGCTCCACAGAGAACACTGAAGCTTTCTTT.

The J gene is TRBJ2-7, the V gene TRBV4-3; D may be TRBD2 (6 bases). CDR1 and CDR2 from the germline V gene are LGHNA and YSLEER. The CDR3 extends over 13 amino acids. V lost 3 bases, J lost 8 bases, and 14 bases lay in between. The CDR3, as DNA: TGCGCCAGCAGCCATGCTACTAGCTCGAAGCAGTACTTC. Amino acid sequence: CASSHATSSKQYF.

The genes are TRBV29-1 and TRBJ2-7, with 7 bases aligning to TRBD1. V shed 7 bases, J shed 2 bases, and the junction held 2 bases outside the gene matches. This CDR3 has 11 amino acids. CDR1 is SQVTM and CDR2 is ANQGSEA in the germline V gene. The CDR3 nucleotides are TGCAGCGGGGGGACAGCCTACGAGCAGTACTTC. This translates into CSGGTAYEQYF.

This CDR3 is CASSSWTSELETQYF. CDR3 nucleotides: TGTGCCAGCAGCTCTTGGACTAGCGAGCTAGAGACCCAGTACTTC. V and J are TRBV7-2 and TRBJ2-5; 9 bases fit TRBD2. J gave up 4 bases and V 4 bases, and 7 bases lay outside the gene matches. CDR1 is SGHTA, CDR2 FQGNSA, per germline. The CDR3 has 15 residues.

This clone came up once. V is TRBV18 and J is TRBJ1-4; D is possibly TRBD1 (5 bases). The CDR3 contains 14 residues. Germline V gene sequence: CDR1 KGHSH, CDR2 LQKENI. V was shortened by 3 bases and J by 5 bases, with 10 bases between the two germline ends. CDR3 protein: CASSPVGGNEKLFF. In DNA form, the CDR3 reads TGTGCCAGCTCACCGGTCGGGGGGAATGAAAAACTGTTTTTT.

The V and J genes are TRBV6-1 and TRBJ1-4, with D uncertain. Looked up from germline, CDR1 is MNHNS and CDR2 is SASEGT. The CDR3 loop spans 11 amino acids. V lost 3 bases and J 6 bases, leaving 2 bases between the germline ends. CDR3 nucleotide sequence: TGTGCCAGCAGTGACGATGAAAAACTGTTTTTT. Amino acids: CASSDDEKLFF.

J is TRBJ2-7 and V is TRBV19; 7 bases agree with TRBD1. CDR1 is LNHDA and CDR2 is SQIVND in the germline V gene (reference sequence). Trimming cost V 5 bases and J 0 bases; bases outside gene matches: 7. The CDR3 sequence is 15 residues long. The CDR3 spells CASSPTGQLSYEQYF. CDR3 DNA sequence: TGTGCCAGTAGTCCTACGGGACAGCTCTCCTACGAGCAGTACTTC.

The chain links TRBV18 to TRBJ2-3, with D perhaps matching TRBD2 (6 bases). The ends were cut back, 1 base at V and 2 bases at J, with 22 bases in the middle. The CDR3 sequence is 19 residues long. Germline CDR1 and CDR2: KGHSH and LQKENI. CDR3 region: CASSPHVAVTAIDTDTQYF. CDR3 nucleotide sequence: TGTGCCAGCTCACCACACGTAGCGGTTACCGCTATCGACACAGATACGCAGTATTTT.

The V and J genes are TRBV5-4 and TRBJ2-7; tentatively, D is TRBD2 (6 bases). Germline V gives CDR1 SGHNT, CDR2 YYREEE (reference sequence). The V end lost 1 base, the J end lost 5 bases, and 16 bases lay between the germline ends. The CDR3 contains 15 residues. CDR3 sequence reads: CASSLTLAPPDEQYF. CDR3 DNA sequence: TGTGCCAGCAGCTTGACACTAGCTCCGCCTGACGAGCAGTACTTC. Based on the CDR3 plus reference TRBV5-4 and TRBJ2-7, the full variable domain is ETGVTQSPTHLIKTRGQQVTLRCSSQSGHNTVSWYQQALGQGPQFIFQYYREEENGRGNFPPRFSGLQFPNYSSELNVNALELDDSALYLCASSLTLAPPDEQYFGPGTRLTVT.

V gene TRBV10-3 combines with J gene TRBJ2-3; D uncertain. The germline CDR1 and CDR2 sequences are ENHRY and SYGVKD. V lost 4 bases and J lost 3, with 11 bases in between. CDR3 size: 14 residues. The CDR3 region has the DNA TGTGCCATCAGTGTTGATTCTAGAACAGATACGCAGTATTTT. Translating it yields CAISVDSRTDTQYF.

The V and J genes are TRBV5-6 and TRBJ2-1, with 11 bases lining up with TRBD1. Trimming took 5 bases from V and 3 from J; bases not matched to a gene: 16. Germline V gene sequence: CDR1 SGHDT, CDR2 YYEEEE. The CDR3 is 19 amino acids. The CDR3: CASSYDRLTGQGVYNEQFF. CDR3 bases: TGTGCCAGCAGTTACGACCGACTCACGGGACAGGGGGTCTACAATGAGCAGTTCTTC.

This clone was seen a few times. The chain recombines TRBV7-6 with TRBJ1-2; weak D call: TRBD1 (5 bases). This CDR3 is 14 amino acids long. Germline loops: CDR1 SGHVS, CDR2 FNYEAQ. The V gene lost 1 base and the J gene lost 5 bases, with 11 bases spanning the gap. The CDR3: CASSLESRDYGYTF. The CDR3 DNA reads TGTGCCAGCAGCTTAGAGTCCAGGGATTATGGCTACACCTTC.

The rearrangement joins TRBV7-8 to TRBJ1-1; D not certain. V was cut by 0 bases and J by 3 bases, with 14 bases left in between. The CDR3 covers 16 residues. From germline, CDR1 is SGHVS and CDR2 FQNEAQ. The CDR3 sequence: CASSLAGPLGDTEAFF. CDR3 nucleotide sequence: TGTGCCAGCAGCTTAGCAGGCCCCCTAGGCGACACTGAAGCTTTCTTT.

V is TRBV7-2 and J is TRBJ2-2, with TRBD1 as a possible D gene (5 bases). This CDR3 is 16 amino acids long. Germline CDR1 SGHTA, CDR2 FQGNSA. V lost 4 bases and J lost 0, with 12 bases in between. CDR3 in amino acids: CASSSWGGANTGELFF. CDR3 nucleotides: TGTGCCAGCAGCTCCTGGGGCGGCGCGAACACCGGGGAGCTGTTTTTT.

Concerning this clone: One junction end does not reproduce the germline sequence, and a read error may be involved. The rearrangement uses TRBV2 and TRBJ2-7; D is perhaps TRBD1 (6 bases). From germline, CDR1 is SNHLY and CDR2 FYNNEI. There are 13 residues in the CDR3. The CDR3 coding sequence is TGTGCCAGCAGTGAAATGGTTCAGGGGCGCACGAACTTC. This sequence encodes CASSEMVQGRTNF.

The chain combines TRBV18 with TRBJ1-1; a weak D match, TRBD1 (6 bases). Per germline, CDR1 KGHSH and CDR2 LQKENI. The CDR3 contains 15 residues. The V end was cut by 2 bases, the J end by 1 base, with 11 bases between. As DNA, the CDR3 is TGTGCCAGCTCACCAGACCGGGACACGAACACTGAAGCTTTCTTT. Translation: CASSPDRDTNTEAFF.

This chain uses TRBV7-6 with TRBJ1-5; D not resolved. Germline V gives CDR1 SGHVS, CDR2 FNYEAQ. This CDR3 contains 16 residues. Trimming shortened V by 5 bases and J by 6 bases, and 20 bases separated the two germline ends. The CDR3 DNA follows: TGTGCCAGCAGCCCTAGAGCCGAGGGTCTGGTTCAGCCCCAGCATTTT. This encodes CASSPRAEGLVQPQHF. The variable domain in full, completed from reference TRBV7-6 and TRBJ1-5, reads GAGVSQSPRYKVTKRGQDVALRCDPISGHVSLYWYRQALGQGPEFLTYFNYEAQQDKSGLPNDRFSAERPEGSISTLTIQRTEQRDSAMYRCASSPRAEGLVQPQHFGDGTRLSIL.

This clone came up once. The chain uses TRBV11-2 and TRBJ1-2; TRBD1 matches at 8 bases. CDR3 size: 15 residues. The trim removed 6 bases at V and 4 bases at J, leaving 10 bases unmatched. Per the germline V gene, CDR1 is SGHAT and CDR2 is FQNNGV. The CDR3, as DNA: TGTGCCAGCAGTCCCCCCAGGGGGCGCATCTATGGCTACACCTTC. It encodes CASSPPRGRIYGYTF.

This clone was picked up a small number of times. The chain is built from TRBV11-2 and TRBJ2-5; 7 bases align to TRBD1. Matching the DNA end better, TRBJ2-7 makes the J call doubtful. The CDR3 is 14 amino acids. Germline V lookup: CDR1 SGHAT, CDR2 FQNNGV. The CDR3 nucleotides read TGTGCCAGCAGCCCAGACAGGGTGGGCTACGAGCAGTACTTC. Amino acids: CASSPDRVGYEQYF.

The V gene is TRBV29-1, the J gene TRBJ2-1; 7 positions match TRBD1. The V segment lost 5 bases and the J segment 4 bases; nucleotides outside the gene matches: 8. CDR3 length equals 14 residues. Per the germline V gene, CDR1 is SQVTM and CDR2 is ANQGSEA. CDR3 in DNA: TGCAGCGTTCCCCGACAGGGACCTTACAATGAGCAGTTCTTC. It codes for CSVPRQGPYNEQFF.

This clone was detected a few times. The V and J genes are TRBV18 and TRBJ1-1; D unclear. V lost 3 bases and J lost 0, with 11 bases in between. The length of the CDR3 is 15 residues. The germline gives CDR1 KGHSH, CDR2 LQKENI. The CDR3 is CASSPREGLNTEAFF. The DNA for the CDR3 is TGTGCCAGCTCACCCCGTGAGGGTTTGAACACTGAAGCTTTCTTT. The full variable domain, its missing parts supplied by reference TRBV18 and TRBJ1-1, is NAGVMQNPRHLVRRRGQEARLRCSPMKGHSHVYWYRQLPEEGLKFMVYLQKENIIDESGMPKERFSAEFPKEGPSILRIQQVVRGDSAAYFCASSPREGLNTEAFFGQGTRLTVV.